This T cell receptor (beta chain) emerged from a study of T cell repertoires in cytomegalovirus infection. Turning to the study itself: A matching HLA type, together with CMV infection, was signaled by public TCR beta signatures.

For this clonotype: Its antigen remains unknown.

TCRdb redid the calling of the reads with MiXCR, one entry per CDR3 protein. The sample lists roughly 500,000 distinct CDR3 sequences; 33% were seen once. This specimen was cultured PBMCs, taken from culture after CMV antigen stimulation. This clonotype was obtained from a human donor in good health (CMV status not recorded). Some clones in this sample may be carry-over from other donors' samples.

This CDR3 reads CASSSREGGVYYTGELFF. CDR3 DNA sequence: TGTGCCAGCAGCTCCCGAGAGGGGGGAGTCTACTACACCGGGGAGCTGTTTTTT. The rearrangement uses TRBV5-6 and TRBJ2-2; possibly TRBD1 or TRBD2 for D (6 bases each). CDR1 and CDR2 from the germline V gene are SGHDT and YYEEEE. Trimming took off 3 bases at V and 3 bases at J, with 21 bases between the two ends. This CDR3 contains 18 residues.